Shown below are 30 T cell receptor beta chains from a single sample sequenced in a study of PD-L1 blockade in urothelial cancer. Profiling relied on immunoSEQ multiplex PCR, and the TCRdb table lists in-frame clones only, not all of them. The sample carries roughly 30,000 clones, approximately 86% recorded once. The sequences come from PBMCs, collected around atezolizumab (anti-PD-L1) treatment. All receptors come from a man in his fifties with urothelial cancer.

The chain uses TRBV29-1 and TRBJ1-3; tentatively, D is TRBD1 (5 bases). Trimming took off 0 bases at V and 4 bases at J, with 10 bases between the two ends. Per the germline V gene, CDR1 is SQVTM and CDR2 is ANQGSEA. The length of the CDR3 is 14 residues. The CDR3 nucleotides read TGCAGCGTTGAAGAAGCAGGGCGAGGAAACACCATATATTTT. Translated, it gives CSVEEAGRGNTIYF. The full variable domain, completed using reference TRBV29-1 and TRBJ1-3, is SAVISQKPSRDICQRGTSLTIQCQVDSQVTMMFWYRQQPGQSLTLIATANQGSEATYESGFVIDKFPISRPNLTFSTLTVSNMSPEDSSIYLCSVEEAGRGNTIYFGEGSWLTVV.

The J gene is TRBJ2-5, the V gene TRBV11-2, with 9 nucleotides matching TRBD1. This CDR3 spans 17 amino acids. The V gene's germline CDR1 is SGHAT and CDR2 FQNNGV. V shed 5 bases, J shed 3 bases, and the junction held 13 bases outside the gene matches. The CDR3 loop reads CASSLETAGQGKETQYF. In DNA, the CDR3 is TGTGCCAGCAGCCTTGAGACAGCGGGACAGGGTAAAGAGACCCAGTACTTC. Using reference TRBV11-2 and TRBJ2-5 for the parts outside the CDR3, the full variable domain is EAGVAQSPRYKIIEKRQSVAFWCNPISGHATLYWYQQILGQGPKLLIQFQNNGVVDDSQLPKDRFSAERLKGVDSTLKIQPAKLEDSAVYLCASSLETAGQGKETQYFGPGTRLLVL.

This CDR3 is CASKYLASGSQNEQFF. CDR3 nucleotide sequence: TGTGCCAGCAAATACCTGGCTAGCGGGAGCCAGAATGAGCAGTTCTTC. The chain has TRBV5-5 and TRBJ2-1; 10 bases match TRBD2. The V gene end was trimmed by 6 bases and the J gene end by 7 bases; junction bases not matched to a gene: 13. The CDR3 runs 16 residues. Germline V gene sequence: CDR1 SGHKS, CDR2 YYEKEE (reference sequence). The complete variable domain, with remaining parts taken from reference TRBV5-5 and TRBJ2-1, reads DAGVTQSPTHLIKTRGQQVTLRCSPISGHKSVSWYQQVLGQGPQFIFQYYEKEERGRGNFPDRFSARQFPNYSSELNVNALLLGDSALYLCASKYLASGSQNEQFFGPGTRLTVL.

This clone was counted once. The CDR3 region is CASRTGGNTIYF. For the CDR3, the DNA is TGTGCCAGCAGGACAGGGGGAAACACCATATATTTT. This chain joins TRBV21-1 and TRBJ1-3; the table's TRBD1 call for D was not verified on the DNA. TRBV21-1 is reported as a pseudogene. The CDR3 extends over 12 amino acids.

This rearrangement joins TRBV5-8 to TRBJ2-5, with D hard to call. V lost 1 base to trimming and J lost 5 bases, with 3 bases between them. This CDR3 contains 11 residues. Per the germline V gene, CDR1 is SGHTS and CDR2 is YDEGEE. The CDR3 DNA follows: TGTGCCAGCAGCTTGAGCGAGACCCAGTACTTC. It yields the protein CASSLSETQYF. Full variable domain (outside the CDR3, taken from reference TRBV5-8 and TRBJ2-5): EAGVTQSPTHLIKTRGQQATLRCSPISGHTSVYWYQQALGLGLQFLLWYDEGEERNRGNFPPRFSGRQFPNYSSELNVNALELEDSALYLCASSLSETQYFGPGTRLLVL.

The chain uses TRBV6-6 and TRBJ1-5, with D possibly matching TRBD1 (5 bases). Germline CDR1 reads MNHNY; CDR2 reads SVGAGI (reference sequence). Trimming cost V 5 bases and J 2 bases, with 7 bases left between them. This CDR3 region has 13 residues. The CDR3 loop reads CASSPRGNQPQHF. In nucleotides, the CDR3 is TGTGCCAGCAGTCCCAGGGGCAATCAGCCCCAGCATTTT.

This clone came up once. The chain joins TRBV6-6 to TRBJ2-2; 8 bases line up with TRBD1. Losses at the gene ends were 0 bases for V and 4 bases for J; bases not matched to a gene: 4. CDR3 length equals 16 residues. Germline V gene sequence: CDR1 MNHNY, CDR2 SVGAGI (reference sequence). Here the CDR3 reads CASSYSIQGGTGELFF. CDR3 sequence (DNA): TGTGCCAGCAGTTACTCGATACAGGGGGGCACCGGGGAGCTGTTTTTT.

There are a few counts of this clone. The chain recombines TRBV7-9 with TRBJ2-7; perhaps TRBD2 as D (7 bases). V lost 3 bases and J lost 3, with 12 bases in between. The CDR3 contains 14 residues. Germline CDR1 reads SEHNR; CDR2 reads FQNEAQ (reference sequence). CDR3 sequence (DNA): TGTGCCAGCAGCTTGGGGGGGCTAGACTACGAGCAGTACTTC. It is translated as CASSLGGLDYEQYF.

V gene TRBV19 combines with J gene TRBJ2-1; 9 bases fit TRBD2. Trimming cost V 9 bases and J 6 bases; bases outside gene matches: 9. Looked up from germline, CDR1 is LNHDA and CDR2 is SQIVND (reference sequence). This CDR3 comprises 14 residues. The CDR3 sequence: CASSLAGGVNEQFF. Written as DNA, the CDR3 is TGTGCCAGCAGTCTGGCGGGGGGGGTCAATGAGCAGTTCTTC.

This clone was detected only once. The chain uses TRBV7-9 and TRBJ2-3; D is uncertain. This CDR3 has 14 residues. V dropped 3 bases and J dropped 5 bases, with 12 bases sitting between them. The germline V gene has CDR1 SEHNR and CDR2 FQNEAQ (reference sequence). The CDR3 reads CASSLVSTVDTQYF. CDR3 coding DNA: TGTGCCAGCAGCTTGGTCTCCACGGTAGATACGCAGTATTTT.

This chain joins TRBV15 and TRBJ2-1; tentative D call: TRBD2 (6 bases). Trimming removed 2 bases at V and 10 bases at J, with 15 bases between. Germline CDR1 is LNHNV and CDR2 is YYDKDF (reference sequence). There are 14 residues in the CDR3. The DNA of the CDR3 is TGTGCCACCAGCAGACCCTTTACCGGGGGAGAGCAGTTCTTC. Its protein is CATSRPFTGGEQFF.

The rearrangement joins TRBV10-2 to TRBJ1-4, with a tentative D call TRBD1 (6 bases). Trimming took off 6 bases at V and 2 bases at J, with 7 bases between the two ends. CDR1 and CDR2 (germline): WSHSY, SAAADI. The CDR3 has 13 residues. CDR3 in DNA: TGCGCCAGCAGAAGGGGGACTAATGAAAAACTGTTTTTT. Protein sequence: CASRRGTNEKLFF.

This sequence joins TRBV11-2 and TRBJ1-2; D gene unclear. The CDR3 length is 14 residues. V dropped 5 bases and J dropped 6 bases, with 16 bases sitting between them. Germline V gene data show CDR1 as SGHAT and CDR2 as FQNNGV. The CDR3 DNA reads as TGTGCCAGCAGCCCCCCTGATCGGGAAGATGGCTACACCTTC. Amino acids: CASSPPDREDGYTF. The variable domain in full, with the rest retrieved from reference TRBV11-2 and TRBJ1-2, is EAGVAQSPRYKIIEKRQSVAFWCNPISGHATLYWYQQILGQGPKLLIQFQNNGVVDDSQLPKDRFSAERLKGVDSTLKIQPAKLEDSAVYLCASSPPDREDGYTFGSGTRLTVV.

This clone was observed a single time. V is TRBV5-5 and J is TRBJ2-1; weak D call: TRBD2 (5 bases). V was trimmed by 3 bases and J by 0 bases, leaving 16 bases between them. CDR1 is SGHKS, CDR2 YYEKEE, per germline (reference sequence). The CDR3 consists of 17 residues. CDR3 DNA sequence: TGTGCCAGCAGCTCGAGTTTTGGAGCGGCCTCCTACAATGAGCAGTTCTTC. Its protein product is CASSSSFGAASYNEQFF.

This chain links TRBV5-1 with TRBJ1-3; possibly TRBD1 for D (5 bases). V was clipped by 4 bases and J by 1 base, with 12 bases between them. CDR3 size: 15 residues. From germline, CDR1 is SGHRS and CDR2 YFSETQ. The CDR3 loop reads CASSDTQGSGNTIYF. For the CDR3, the DNA is TGCGCCAGCAGCGATACCCAGGGATCTGGAAACACCATATATTTT.

This chain connects TRBV30 to TRBJ2-5; the match to TRBD1 covers 9 bases. The V gene's germline CDR1 is GTSNPN and CDR2 SVGIG (reference sequence). After removal of 5 bases from V and 4 bases from J, the junction contained 5 bases not matched to a gene. The CDR3 totals 13 residues. The CDR3 spells CAWGTGGAETQYF. Written as DNA, the CDR3 is TGTGCCTGGGGTACAGGGGGCGCAGAGACCCAGTACTTC.

The V and J genes are TRBV6-6 and TRBJ1-1, with 8 nucleotides matching TRBD1. The germline CDR1 and CDR2 sequences are MNHNY and SVGAGI (reference sequence). V trimming: 3 bases; J trimming: 6 bases; junction bases outside the gene matches: 9. The length of the CDR3 is 15 residues. CDR3 sequence: CASSYVSGGFSEAFF. DNA for the CDR3: TGTGCCAGCAGTTATGTCTCAGGGGGCTTTTCTGAAGCTTTCTTT.

The CDR3 bases are TGCGCCAGCAATAGCGGGAGGGTCATTGGAGAGACCCAGTACTTC. Translation gives CASNSGRVIGETQYF. The chain joins TRBV5-1 to TRBJ2-5, with 11 positions matching TRBD2. V dropped 6 bases and J dropped 4; count of bases not matched to a gene: 8. The CDR3 loop spans 15 amino acids. The germline V gene has CDR1 SGHRS and CDR2 YFSETQ.

The chain recombines TRBV5-1 with TRBJ2-3, with D possibly matching TRBD1 (6 bases). V was cut by 3 bases and J by 3 bases, with 11 bases left in between. This CDR3 contains 14 residues. CDR1 is SGHRS, CDR2 YFSETQ, per germline. CDR3: CASSSGDQTDTQYF. Written as DNA, the CDR3 is TGCGCCAGCAGCTCAGGGGACCAGACAGATACGCAGTATTTT. The whole variable domain, filled in from reference TRBV5-1 and TRBJ2-3, reads KAGVTQTPRYLIKTRGQQVTLSCSPISGHRSVSWYQQTPGQGLQFLFEYFSETQRNKGNFPGRFSGRQFSNSRSEMNVSTLELGDSALYLCASSSGDQTDTQYFGPGTRLTVL.

V is TRBV4-3 and J is TRBJ2-7; D is possibly TRBD1 (5 bases). Germline lookup yields CDR1 LGHNA and CDR2 YSLEER. The CDR3 sequence is 13 residues long. The V end was cut by 4 bases, the J end by 1 base, with 8 bases between. In DNA, the CDR3 is TGCGCCAGCAGCCGAAGGGGTTCCTACGAGCAGTACTTC. Its translation is CASSRRGSYEQYF.

The chain links TRBV7-9 to TRBJ1-4, with D perhaps matching TRBD1 (6 bases). The CDR3 is 16 residues long. Germline V gene sequence: CDR1 SEHNR, CDR2 FQNEAQ (reference sequence). Trimming cost V 6 bases and J 6 bases, with 20 bases left between them. The CDR3 region is CASSRSSRGEDEKLFF. For the CDR3, the DNA is TGTGCCAGCAGTCGTAGCTCCAGGGGAGAGGATGAAAAACTGTTTTTT. The full variable domain, its missing parts supplied by reference TRBV7-9 and TRBJ1-4, is DTGVSQNPRHKITKRGQNVTFRCDPISEHNRLYWYRQTLGQGPEFLTYFQNEAQLEKSRLLSDRFSAERPKGSFSTLEIQRTEQGDSAMYLCASSRSSRGEDEKLFFGSGTQLSVL.

V and J are TRBV7-9 and TRBJ2-7; TRBD1 agrees at 10 bases. The germline CDR1 and CDR2 sequences are SEHNR and FQNEAQ (reference sequence). The length of the CDR3 is 14 residues. V lost 7 bases to trimming and J lost 0 bases; unmatched junction nucleotides: 3. CDR3 in amino acids: CASMRTGGSYEQYF. CDR3 bases: TGTGCCAGCATGCGGACAGGGGGCTCCTACGAGCAGTACTTC.

The rearrangement uses TRBV30 and TRBJ2-7, with 9 positions matching TRBD1. CDR3 size: 15 residues. CDR1 is GTSNPN, CDR2 SVGIG, per germline (reference sequence). Trimming took 2 bases from V and 5 from J; bases not matched to a gene: 10. CDR3 nucleotide sequence: TGTGCCTGGAGTAGTCCGGGACAGGGACGCCACGAGCAGTACTTC. Residues: CAWSSPGQGRHEQYF.

The chain is built from TRBV7-3 and TRBJ1-3; D perhaps matches TRBD1 (5 bases). The V end lost 0 bases, the J end lost 3 bases, and 9 bases lay between the germline ends. The CDR3 covers 15 residues. Germline assignment: CDR1 SGHTA and CDR2 FQGTGA. This chain's CDR3 is CASSLTGGVGNTIYF. DNA for the CDR3: TGTGCCAGCAGCTTAACGGGAGGGGTTGGAAACACCATATATTTT.

The chain uses TRBV2 and TRBJ2-7, with D possibly matching TRBD1 (6 bases). Germline V gene data show CDR1 as SNHLY and CDR2 as FYNNEI. With 6 bases removed from V and 0 bases from J, the gap between germline ends came to 12 bases. The CDR3 sequence is 14 residues long. CDR3 amino acids: CASRPQGPSYEQYF. The CDR3 bases are TGTGCCAGCAGACCACAGGGTCCCTCCTACGAGCAGTACTTC.

The V gene is TRBV19, the J gene TRBJ2-3; D not certain. Deletions cut 4 bases from V and 0 bases from J, with 8 bases between. This CDR3 contains 14 residues. From germline, CDR1 is LNHDA and CDR2 SQIVND (reference sequence). The CDR3 region has the DNA TGTGCCAGTAGTAGAGTAGCAAGCACAGATACGCAGTATTTT. This codes for CASSRVASTDTQYF.

The chain recombines TRBV6-1 with TRBJ2-7; 7 bases are a match to TRBD2. The length of the CDR3 is 14 residues. V lost 8 bases, J lost 1 base, and 8 bases stayed unmatched. The germline gives CDR1 MNHNS, CDR2 SASEGT. The CDR3 DNA reads TGTGCCAGCTTATCCGGGACTATTTCCTACGAGCAGTACTTC. Protein product: CASLSGTISYEQYF.

This sequence joins TRBV10-3 and TRBJ1-1; perhaps TRBD1 as D (6 bases). The CDR3 sequence is 15 residues long. V lost 6 bases and J 1 base, leaving 15 bases between the germline ends. Germline values: CDR1 ENHRY, CDR2 SYGVKD. The CDR3, as DNA: TGTGCCATCAGAAAGAACAGGGAAGAGAACACTGAAGCTTTCTTT. As protein: CAIRKNREENTEAFF.

This clone was recorded a few times. Other DNA sequences in this specimen translate into the identical CDR3. The genes are TRBV30 and TRBJ1-2; 7 nucleotides line up with TRBD1. Germline CDR1 is GTSNPN and CDR2 is SVGIG (reference sequence). The length of the CDR3 is 14 residues. Trimming at V came to 3 bases and at J to 4 bases, leaving 8 bases not matched to a gene. CDR3: CAWRGQTSGYGYTF. The CDR3 DNA sequence: TGTGCCTGGAGGGGACAGACCTCTGGCTATGGCTACACCTTC.

The rearrangement uses TRBV7-9 and TRBJ2-1, with 9 positions matching TRBD1. The germline CDR1 and CDR2 sequences are SEHNR and FQNEAQ (reference sequence). With 4 bases clipped from V and 8 bases from J, the junction kept 6 bases outside the gene matches. This CDR3 is 14 amino acids long. The CDR3 DNA reads TGTGCCAGCAGCTACCGGGACAGGGTGGATGAGCAGTTCTTC. This gives the protein CASSYRDRVDEQFF.